This T cell receptor beta chain was profiled in a study of blood T cells in healthy people across ages. This clonotype has more than one count but fewer than ten. The CDR3 spans 16 residues. The V gene's germline CDR1 is LGHDT and CDR2 YNNKEL (reference sequence). The V gene lost 0 bases and the J gene lost 0 bases, with 9 bases spanning the gap. Combining a sample-barcoded 5' primer with a J-beta primer mix, a second PCR ran for about 7 to 11 cycles. TCRdb re-called the 5' RACE reads with MiXCR, one entry per CDR3 protein. The sample yields hundreds of thousands of distinct CDR3 sequences, under 70% seen once.

Source material: blood. The clonotype comes from a man in his sixties in good health. This chain joins TRBV3-1 and TRBJ2-1; D is ambiguous. CDR3 sequence reads: CASSQDTESSYNEQFF. CDR3 bases: TGTGCCAGCAGCCAAGATACGGAGAGCTCCTACAATGAGCAGTTCTTC.